Following are 22 T cell receptor beta chains from one sample sequenced in a study of cytomegalovirus exposure and HLA in healthy donors. Sequencing used immunoSEQ multiplex PCR; TCRdb keeps in-frame clones, though not all of them. The sample lists about 150,000 clones; approximately 86% were seen once. The specimen was PBMCs. The receptors were gathered from a human donor in good health.

The chain joins TRBV28 to TRBJ1-5; the match to TRBD1 covers 10 bases. Germline V CDR1 and CDR2: MDHEN, SYDVKM. V lost 7 bases and J lost 5; bases outside the gene matches: 11. CDR3 length equals 16 residues. The CDR3 protein is CASIPPTGGLDQPQHF. The CDR3 DNA follows: TGTGCCAGCATCCCTCCGACAGGGGGCCTTGATCAGCCCCAGCATTTT.

The chain couples TRBV11-2 to TRBJ1-4, with a tentative D call TRBD1 (5 bases). This CDR3 has 14 amino acids. Trimming left V 3 bases short and J 5 bases short, with 10 bases between. Germline assignment: CDR1 SGHAT and CDR2 FQNNGV. The CDR3: CASSFSSGNEKLFF. CDR3 nucleotides: TGTGCCAGCAGCTTCTCCTCAGGGAATGAAAAACTGTTTTTT.

The V call is TRBV6-1, the J call TRBJ2-7; 7 bases line up with TRBD1. CDR1 is MNHNS, CDR2 SASEGT, per germline. The CDR3 is 14 residues long. V lost 1 base, J lost 3 bases, and 3 bases stayed unmatched. The CDR3 nucleotides are TGTGCCAGCAGTGAAGGGGGGACAGTCTACGAGCAGTACTTC. This sequence encodes CASSEGGTVYEQYF.

The CDR3: CASSIEAPGLTEAFF. CDR3 in DNA: TGTGCCAGTAGTATAGAAGCCCCAGGTCTCACTGAAGCTTTCTTT. The rearrangement uses TRBV19 and TRBJ1-1, with unresolved D. V dropped 0 bases and J dropped 4 bases, with 12 bases sitting between them. The CDR3 has 15 residues. CDR1 LNHDA and CDR2 SQIVND come from the germline V gene (reference sequence).

V gene TRBV29-1 combines with J gene TRBJ1-5, with D possibly TRBD1 on 6 matching bases. In germline, CDR1 is SQVTM, CDR2 ANQGSEA. CDR3 length: 14 amino acids. Trimming removed 4 bases at V and 4 bases at J, with 14 bases between. The CDR3 protein is CSVVAGAGNQPQHF. The CDR3, as DNA: TGCAGCGTTGTTGCAGGGGCCGGAAATCAGCCCCAGCATTTT.

The chain links TRBV25-1 to TRBJ2-1; TRBD2 matches 12 bases. This CDR3 is built from 14 residues. CDR1 and CDR2 (germline): MGHDK, SYGVNS. J lost 4 bases, V lost 8 bases, and 3 bases had no gene match. CDR3: CASGGTSGYNEQFF. CDR3 sequence (DNA): TGTGCCAGCGGAGGGACTAGCGGGTACAATGAGCAGTTCTTC.

This chain connects TRBV28 to TRBJ2-7; 7 positions agree with TRBD2. V lost 6 bases to trimming and J lost 2 bases; unmatched junction nucleotides: 10. The CDR3 runs 15 residues. The V gene's germline CDR1 is MDHEN and CDR2 SYDVKM. CDR3 DNA sequence: TGTGCCAGCAGATCTAGCGGAGTAGGGACCTACGAGCAGTACTTC. As protein: CASRSSGVGTYEQYF.

The genes are TRBV7-9 and TRBJ2-7; D uncertain. The germline gives CDR1 SEHNR, CDR2 FQNEAQ (reference sequence). CDR3 length: 14 amino acids. With 1 base removed from V and 0 bases from J, the gap between germline ends came to 7 bases. In DNA form, the CDR3 reads TGTGCCAGCAGCTTAGAACTCCACTCCTACGAGCAGTACTTC. This codes for CASSLELHSYEQYF.

The chain is built from TRBV10-3 and TRBJ2-2; TRBD1 matches at 7 bases. The germline gives CDR1 ENHRY, CDR2 SYGVKD. The CDR3 has 15 amino acids. V lost 6 bases, J lost 5 bases, and 9 bases stayed unmatched. As DNA, the CDR3 is TGTGCCATCAGCATGGGACAGTGGGGGACCGGGGAGCTGTTTTTT. This translates into CAISMGQWGTGELFF.

The J gene is TRBJ1-1, the V gene TRBV6-1, with D unclear. CDR3 length equals 13 residues. With 6 bases removed from V and 9 bases from J, the gap between germline ends came to 17 bases. The germline V gene has CDR1 MNHNS and CDR2 SASEGT. The CDR3 nucleotides are TGTGCCAGCAGCGCTACTTACAGACCCCAAGCTTTCTTT. This encodes CASSATYRPQAFF.

This clone was seen a handful of times. This sequence joins TRBV18 and TRBJ2-5; D might be TRBD1 (5 bases). V shed 5 bases and J shed 5 bases, with 18 bases lying between them. The CDR3 is made up of 15 amino acids. CDR1 is KGHSH, CDR2 LQKENI, per germline. The CDR3 nucleotides read TGTGCCAGCTCAGGACCTCAGGGTATAGGGGAGACCCAGTACTTC. It encodes CASSGPQGIGETQYF.

This clone was seen a single time. J is TRBJ1-6 and V is TRBV6-5; 7 nucleotides match TRBD1. Germline values: CDR1 MNHEY, CDR2 SVGAGI. The length of the CDR3 is 15 residues. The junction had 9 bases not matched to a gene; V was cut back by 6 bases and J by 7 bases. The CDR3 region has the DNA TGTGCCAGCAGGAAAAGACAGGGACCCAATTCACCCCTCCACTTT. Its translation is CASRKRQGPNSPLHF.

The chain links TRBV6-1 to TRBJ1-2, with TRBD1 matching over 11 bases. V shed 0 bases, J shed 10 bases, and the junction held 4 bases outside the gene matches. CDR3 length: 14 residues. Germline values: CDR1 MNHNS, CDR2 SASEGT. CDR3 bases: TGTGCCAGCAGTGAAGCCGGGACAGGGGGTTTCTACACCTTC. This sequence encodes CASSEAGTGGFYTF.

The rearrangement links TRBV2 to TRBJ2-1; D gene uncertain. V was trimmed by 7 bases and J by 1 base, leaving 14 bases between them. This CDR3 spans 15 amino acids. Per germline, CDR1 SNHLY and CDR2 FYNNEI. The CDR3 DNA is TGTGCCAGCAACAATGACGGGTCATCCTACAATGAGCAGTTCTTC. Amino acids: CASNNDGSSYNEQFF.

The rearrangement links TRBV14 to TRBJ2-7; tentatively, D is TRBD1 (5 bases). Germline V gene data show CDR1 as SGHDN and CDR2 as FVKESK. The CDR3 covers 18 residues. Deletions cut 0 bases from V and 4 bases from J, with 22 bases between. The CDR3 bases are TGTGCCAGCAGCCAAGAGTGGCAGGGTCTCGGTAAAGCTTACGAGCAGTACTTC. It translates to CASSQEWQGLGKAYEQYF.

This clone was seen a few times. This chain connects TRBV29-1 to TRBJ2-7, with D possibly TRBD2 on 5 matching bases. There are 12 residues in the CDR3. From germline, CDR1 is SQVTM and CDR2 ANQGSEA. V lost 7 bases and J 4 bases, leaving 14 bases between the germline ends. The CDR3 sequence: CSAEARDYEQYF. CDR3 coding DNA: TGCAGCGCCGAGGCGAGGGATTACGAGCAGTACTTC.

This clone was seen only a few times. V is TRBV28 and J is TRBJ2-3; tentatively, D is TRBD2 (5 bases). The CDR3 extends over 16 amino acids. The germline V and J ends were trimmed by 1 base and 3 bases, with 14 bases remaining between them. Germline CDR1 MDHEN, CDR2 SYDVKM. This chain's CDR3 is CASSLYSGLGTDTQYF. CDR3 nucleotides: TGTGCCAGCAGTTTATATTCGGGGTTAGGGACAGATACGCAGTATTTT. Complete variable domain (other parts from reference TRBV28 and TRBJ2-3): DVKVTQSSRYLVKRTGEKVFLECVQDMDHENMFWYRQDPGLGLRLIYFSYDVKMKEKGDIPEGYSVSREKKERFSLILESASTNQTSMYLCASSLYSGLGTDTQYFGPGTRLTVL.

The V and J genes are TRBV5-5 and TRBJ1-1, with a possible D match to TRBD1 (6 bases). Germline CDR1 reads SGHKS; CDR2 reads YYEKEE (reference sequence). This CDR3 has 15 residues. V lost 2 bases and J lost 6, with 17 bases in between. CDR3 sequence reads: CASSFFDRPGAEAFF. Written as DNA, the CDR3 is TGTGCCAGCAGCTTTTTCGACAGGCCCGGGGCTGAAGCTTTCTTT. The entire variable domain, with the rest obtained from reference TRBV5-5 and TRBJ1-1, is as follows: DAGVTQSPTHLIKTRGQQVTLRCSPISGHKSVSWYQQVLGQGPQFIFQYYEKEERGRGNFPDRFSARQFPNYSSELNVNALLLGDSALYLCASSFFDRPGAEAFFGQGTRLTVV.

The chain uses TRBV6-5 and TRBJ1-4; TRBD1 matches 7 bases. There are 14 residues in the CDR3. Germline loops: CDR1 MNHEY, CDR2 SVGAGI. The ends lost 6 bases at V and 0 bases at J; junction bases unmatched: 1. For the CDR3, the DNA is TGTGCCAGCAGGGGACAGACAACTAATGAAAAACTGTTTTTT. This gives the protein CASRGQTTNEKLFF.

This clone has just one count. V gene TRBV5-6 combines with J gene TRBJ1-1, with D tentatively TRBD1 (5 bases). This CDR3 contains 11 residues. Trimming pared 2 bases from V and 11 bases from J, leaving 10 bases between. Germline V CDR1 and CDR2: SGHDT, YYEEEE. The CDR3 loop is CASSLGVEAFF. The CDR3 DNA is TGTGCCAGCAGCTTAGGGGTTGAGGCTTTCTTT.

V gene TRBV10-3 combines with J gene TRBJ1-2; D is undetermined. V dropped 0 bases and J dropped 11 bases, with 16 bases sitting between them. Germline CDR1 and CDR2: ENHRY and SYGVKD. The CDR3 spans 14 residues. CDR3 amino acids: CAISESALRERYTF. The CDR3 DNA sequence: TGTGCCATCAGTGAGTCGGCTCTGAGGGAAAGATACACCTTC.

The chain is built from TRBV7-3 and TRBJ1-1, with D possibly being TRBD1 (5 bases). Trimming stripped 5 bases from V and 4 bases from J, with 14 bases between. The CDR3 loop spans 14 amino acids. The germline CDR1 and CDR2 sequences are SGHTA and FQGTGA. The CDR3 bases are TGTGCCAGCAGCCCTGGGGGAGGGTTCACTGAAGCTTTCTTT. Its translation is CASSPGGGFTEAFF.